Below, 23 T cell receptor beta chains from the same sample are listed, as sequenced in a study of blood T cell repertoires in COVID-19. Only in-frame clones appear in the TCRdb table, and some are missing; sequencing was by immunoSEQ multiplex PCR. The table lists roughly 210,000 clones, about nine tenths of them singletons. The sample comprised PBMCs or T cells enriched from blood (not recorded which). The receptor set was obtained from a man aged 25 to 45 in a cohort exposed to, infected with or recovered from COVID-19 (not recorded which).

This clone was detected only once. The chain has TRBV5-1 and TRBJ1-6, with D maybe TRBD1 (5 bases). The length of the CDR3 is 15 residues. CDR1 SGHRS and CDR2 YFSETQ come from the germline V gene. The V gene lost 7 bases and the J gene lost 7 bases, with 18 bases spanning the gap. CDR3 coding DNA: TGCGCCAGCGGCCTGGGGGGGGACCTAAATTCACCCCTCCACTTT. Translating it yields CASGLGGDLNSPLHF.

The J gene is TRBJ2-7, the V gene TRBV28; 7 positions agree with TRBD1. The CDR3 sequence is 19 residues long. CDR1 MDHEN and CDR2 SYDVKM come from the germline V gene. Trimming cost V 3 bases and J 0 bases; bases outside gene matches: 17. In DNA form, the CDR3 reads TGTGCCAGCAGTTTTTCGAGGGGGCGATTTTCACCAAGCTCCTACGAGCAGTACTTC. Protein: CASSFSRGRFSPSSYEQYF.

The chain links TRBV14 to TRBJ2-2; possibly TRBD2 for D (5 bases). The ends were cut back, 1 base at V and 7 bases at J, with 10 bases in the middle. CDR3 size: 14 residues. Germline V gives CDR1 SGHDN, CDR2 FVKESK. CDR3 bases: TGTGCCAGCAGCCAAGTGGCGGGTGTCGGGGAGCTGTTTTTT. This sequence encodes CASSQVAGVGELFF.

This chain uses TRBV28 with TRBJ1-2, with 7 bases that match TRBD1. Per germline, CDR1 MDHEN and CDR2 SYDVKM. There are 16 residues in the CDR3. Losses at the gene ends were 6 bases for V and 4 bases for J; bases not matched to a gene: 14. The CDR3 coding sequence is TGTGCCAGCAGCCCCCGGGACAGAGCGCCTCTCTATGGCTACACCTTC. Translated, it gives CASSPRDRAPLYGYTF.

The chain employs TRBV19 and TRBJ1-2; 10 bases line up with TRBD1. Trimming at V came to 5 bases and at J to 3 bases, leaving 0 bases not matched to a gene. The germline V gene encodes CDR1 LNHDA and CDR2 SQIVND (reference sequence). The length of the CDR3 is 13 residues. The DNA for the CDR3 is TGTGCCAGTAGTGACAGGGGGCACTATGGCTACACCTTC. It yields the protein CASSDRGHYGYTF.

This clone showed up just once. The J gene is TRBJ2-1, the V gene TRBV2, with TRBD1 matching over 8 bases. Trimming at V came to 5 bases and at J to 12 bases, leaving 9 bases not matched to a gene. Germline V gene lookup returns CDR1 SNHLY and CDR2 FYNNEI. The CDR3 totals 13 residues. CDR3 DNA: TGTGCCAGCAGTCCACGGACAGGGTTCGGGCAGTTCTTC. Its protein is CASSPRTGFGQFF.

The CDR3 nucleotides are TGTGCCAGTAGTAGCCCACTTCGGCAGCGGGTCAATCAGCCCCAGCATTTT. This gives the protein CASSSPLRQRVNQPQHF. The chain employs TRBV19 and TRBJ1-5; unclear D gene. In germline, CDR1 is LNHDA, CDR2 SQIVND (reference sequence). V gave up 4 bases and J gave up 3 bases, with 19 bases separating them. CDR3 size: 17 residues.

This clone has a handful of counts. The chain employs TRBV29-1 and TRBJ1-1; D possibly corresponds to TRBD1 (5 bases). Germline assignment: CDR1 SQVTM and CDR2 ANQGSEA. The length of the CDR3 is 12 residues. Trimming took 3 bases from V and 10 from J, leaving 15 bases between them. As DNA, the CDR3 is TGCAGCGTTGATTATCGGGGGAGTGGAGCTTTCTTT. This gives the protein CSVDYRGSGAFF.

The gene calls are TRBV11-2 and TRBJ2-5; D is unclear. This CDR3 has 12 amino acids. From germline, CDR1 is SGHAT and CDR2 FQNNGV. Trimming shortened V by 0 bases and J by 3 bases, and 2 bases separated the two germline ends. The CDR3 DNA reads TGTGCCAGCAGCTTAGACAAAGAGACCCAGTACTTC. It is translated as CASSLDKETQYF. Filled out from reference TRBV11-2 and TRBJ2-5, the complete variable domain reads EAGVAQSPRYKIIEKRQSVAFWCNPISGHATLYWYQQILGQGPKLLIQFQNNGVVDDSQLPKDRFSAERLKGVDSTLKIQPAKLEDSAVYLCASSLDKETQYFGPGTRLLVL.

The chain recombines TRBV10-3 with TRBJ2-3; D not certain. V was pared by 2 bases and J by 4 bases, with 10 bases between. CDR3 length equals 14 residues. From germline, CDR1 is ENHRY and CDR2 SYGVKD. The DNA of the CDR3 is TGTGCCATCAGTGAGAGAGGCCGGGCAGATACGCAGTATTTT. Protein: CAISERGRADTQYF.

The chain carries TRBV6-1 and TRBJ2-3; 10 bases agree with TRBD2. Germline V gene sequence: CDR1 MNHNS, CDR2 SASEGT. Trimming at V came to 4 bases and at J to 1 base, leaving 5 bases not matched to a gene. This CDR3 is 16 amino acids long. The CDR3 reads CASSGASGSGTDTQYF. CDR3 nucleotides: TGTGCCAGCAGTGGGGCTAGCGGGAGTGGCACAGATACGCAGTATTTT.

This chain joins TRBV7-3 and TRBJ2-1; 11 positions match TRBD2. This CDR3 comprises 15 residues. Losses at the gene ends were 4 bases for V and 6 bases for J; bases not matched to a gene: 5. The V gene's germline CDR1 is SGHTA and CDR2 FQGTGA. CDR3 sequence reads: CASSSTGTSGNEQFF. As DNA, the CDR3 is TGTGCCAGCAGCTCCACCGGGACTAGCGGCAATGAGCAGTTCTTC.

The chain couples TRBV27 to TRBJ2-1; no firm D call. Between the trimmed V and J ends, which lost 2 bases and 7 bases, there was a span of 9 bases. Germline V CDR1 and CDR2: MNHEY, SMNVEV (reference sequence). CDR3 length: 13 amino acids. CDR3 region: CASSLDEQNEQFF. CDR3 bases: TGTGCCAGCAGTTTAGATGAGCAAAATGAGCAGTTCTTC.

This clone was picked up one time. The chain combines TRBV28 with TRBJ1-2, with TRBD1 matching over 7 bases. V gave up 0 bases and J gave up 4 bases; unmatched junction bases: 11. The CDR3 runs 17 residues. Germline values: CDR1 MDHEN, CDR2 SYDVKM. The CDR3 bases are TGTGCCAGCAGTTTATGGCGCGGGACAGCCTCTGGCTATGGCTACACCTTC. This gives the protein CASSLWRGTASGYGYTF.

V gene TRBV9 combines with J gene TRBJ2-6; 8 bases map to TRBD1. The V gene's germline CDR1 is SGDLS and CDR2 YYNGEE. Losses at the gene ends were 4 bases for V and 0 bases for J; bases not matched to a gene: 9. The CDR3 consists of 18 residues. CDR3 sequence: CASSLTGTGPSGANVLTF. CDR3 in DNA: TGTGCCAGCAGCTTAACCGGGACAGGACCCTCTGGGGCCAACGTCCTGACTTTC.

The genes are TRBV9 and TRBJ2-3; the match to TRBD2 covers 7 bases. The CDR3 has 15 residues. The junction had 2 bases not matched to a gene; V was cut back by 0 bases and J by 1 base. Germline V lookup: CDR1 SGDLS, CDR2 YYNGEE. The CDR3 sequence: CASSVAGGGTDTQYF. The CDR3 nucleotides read TGTGCCAGCAGCGTAGCGGGAGGAGGCACAGATACGCAGTATTTT.

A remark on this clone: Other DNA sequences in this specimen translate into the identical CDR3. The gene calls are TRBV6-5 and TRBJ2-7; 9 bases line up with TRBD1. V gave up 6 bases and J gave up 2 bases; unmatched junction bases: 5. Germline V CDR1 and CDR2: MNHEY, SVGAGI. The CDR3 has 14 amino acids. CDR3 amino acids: CASRSGQGTYEQYF. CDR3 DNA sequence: TGTGCCAGCAGGTCGGGACAGGGCACCTACGAGCAGTACTTC.

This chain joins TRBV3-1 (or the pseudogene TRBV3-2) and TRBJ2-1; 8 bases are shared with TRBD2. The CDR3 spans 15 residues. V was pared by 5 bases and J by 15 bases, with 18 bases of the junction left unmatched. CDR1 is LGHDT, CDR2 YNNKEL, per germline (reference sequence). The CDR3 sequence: CASSAASGGGRYRFF. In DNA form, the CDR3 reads TGTGCCAGCAGCGCCGCGTCCGGGGGGGGACGGTATCGGTTCTTC.

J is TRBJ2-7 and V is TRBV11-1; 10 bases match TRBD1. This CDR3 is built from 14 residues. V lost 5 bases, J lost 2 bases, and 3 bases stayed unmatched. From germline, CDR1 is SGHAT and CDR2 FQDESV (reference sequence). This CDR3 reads CASSIDRGPYEQYF. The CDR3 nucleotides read TGTGCCAGCAGCATCGACAGGGGGCCCTACGAGCAGTACTTC.

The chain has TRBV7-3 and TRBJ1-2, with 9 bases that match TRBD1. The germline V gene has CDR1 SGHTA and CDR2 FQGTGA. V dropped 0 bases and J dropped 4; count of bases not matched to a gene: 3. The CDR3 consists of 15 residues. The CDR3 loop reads CASSLTPTGGYGYTF. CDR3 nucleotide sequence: TGTGCCAGCAGCTTAACGCCGACAGGGGGCTATGGCTACACCTTC.

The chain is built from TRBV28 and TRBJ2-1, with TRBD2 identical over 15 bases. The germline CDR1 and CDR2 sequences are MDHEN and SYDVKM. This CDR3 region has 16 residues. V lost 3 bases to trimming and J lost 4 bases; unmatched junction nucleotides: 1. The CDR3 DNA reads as TGTGCCAGCAGTTTGGGACTAGCGGGGGGATACAATGAGCAGTTCTTC. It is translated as CASSLGLAGGYNEQFF.

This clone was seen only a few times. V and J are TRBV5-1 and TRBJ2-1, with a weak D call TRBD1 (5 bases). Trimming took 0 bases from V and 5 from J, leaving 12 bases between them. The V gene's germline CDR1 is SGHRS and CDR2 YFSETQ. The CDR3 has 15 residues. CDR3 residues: CASSLERGRDNEQFF. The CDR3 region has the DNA TGCGCCAGCAGCTTGGAAAGGGGTAGGGACAATGAGCAGTTCTTC.

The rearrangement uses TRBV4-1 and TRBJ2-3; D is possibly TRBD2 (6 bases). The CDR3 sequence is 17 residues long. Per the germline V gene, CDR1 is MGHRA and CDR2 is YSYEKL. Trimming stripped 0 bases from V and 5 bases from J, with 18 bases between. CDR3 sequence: CASSQDDGSSFGDTQYF. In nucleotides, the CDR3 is TGCGCCAGCAGCCAAGATGACGGGAGCTCATTTGGAGATACGCAGTATTTT.